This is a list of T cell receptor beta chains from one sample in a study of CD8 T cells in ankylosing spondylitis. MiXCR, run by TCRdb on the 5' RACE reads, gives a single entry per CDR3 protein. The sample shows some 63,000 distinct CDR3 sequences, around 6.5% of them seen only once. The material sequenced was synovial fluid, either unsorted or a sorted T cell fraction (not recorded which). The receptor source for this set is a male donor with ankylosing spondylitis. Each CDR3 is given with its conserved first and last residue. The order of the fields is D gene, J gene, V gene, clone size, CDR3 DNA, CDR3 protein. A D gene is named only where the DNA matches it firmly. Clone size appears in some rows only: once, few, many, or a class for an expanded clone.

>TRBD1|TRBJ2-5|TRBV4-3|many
TGCGCCAGCAGCCAAAACAGGGGGGAGCAAGAGACCCAGTACTTC
CASSQNRGEQETQYF
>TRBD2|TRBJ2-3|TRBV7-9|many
TGTGCCAGCAGCCCGGGGACTAGCGGGAGTCCGACAGATACGCAGTATTTT
CASSPGTSGSPTDTQYF
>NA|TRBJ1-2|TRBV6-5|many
TGTGCCAGCAGTTACGCGAACGGTGACTATGGCTACACCTTC
CASSYANGDYGYTF
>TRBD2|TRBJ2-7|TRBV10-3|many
TGTGCCATCAGTGAGTCCTTTCTAGCGGGAGGACCCGAGCAGTACTTC
CAISESFLAGGPEQYF
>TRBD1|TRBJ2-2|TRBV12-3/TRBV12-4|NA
TGTGCCAGCAGTCGCCCGACTGGGACAGGGGGGATCGGGGAGCTGTTTTTT
CASSRPTGTGGIGELFF
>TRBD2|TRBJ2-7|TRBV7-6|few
TGTGCCAGCAGCTTAGCTTCGACTAGCGGGAGAGCCGAGCAGTACTTC
CASSLASTSGRAEQYF
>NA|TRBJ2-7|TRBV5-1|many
TGCGCCAGCAGCTCTGGCGACTTCACGGGAGTGGGAGAGCAGTACTTC
CASSSGDFTGVGEQYF
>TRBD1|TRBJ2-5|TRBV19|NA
TGTGCCAGTAGTTTCGAGGACAGGGGAAGCGAGACCCAGTACTTC
CASSFEDRGSETQYF
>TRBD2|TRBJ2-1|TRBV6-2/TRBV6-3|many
TGTGCCAGCAGCCAACGCCGGGGAGGGAATGAGCAGTTCTTC
CASSQRRGGNEQFF
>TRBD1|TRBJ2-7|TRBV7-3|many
TGTGCCAGCAGCTTGATACCGGGACAGGCGATGAACGAGCAGTACTTC
CASSLIPGQAMNEQYF
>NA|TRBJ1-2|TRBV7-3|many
TGTGCCAGCAGCCTAACCATGGACTATGGCTACACCTTC
CASSLTMDYGYTF
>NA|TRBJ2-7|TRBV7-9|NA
TGTGCCAGCAGCTTAGGCCCCTTTAGCTCCTACGAGCAGTACTTC
CASSLGPFSSYEQYF
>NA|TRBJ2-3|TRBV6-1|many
TGTGCCAGCAGTGAAAACAAAAACACAGATACGCAGTATTTT
CASSENKNTDTQYF
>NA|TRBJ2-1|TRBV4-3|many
TGCGCCAGCAGCCAAGAATCGAACTGGGCCTACAATGAGCAGTTCTTC
CASSQESNWAYNEQFF
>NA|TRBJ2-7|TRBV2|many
TGTGCCAGCCTCCCGAGGACGGGAGTATCCGAGCAGTACTTC
CASLPRTGVSEQYF
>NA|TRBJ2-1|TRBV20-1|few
TGCAGTGCGGGTCGGACTATCGGGGGTGACAATGAGCAGTTCTTC
CSAGRTIGGDNEQFF
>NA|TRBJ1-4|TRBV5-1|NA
TGCGCCAGCAGCTTGGAGGGTAGGGGAAGGTTCGAAAAACTGTTTTTT
CASSLEGRGRFEKLFF
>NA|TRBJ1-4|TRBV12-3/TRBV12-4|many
TGTGCCAGCAGTTTTATCTCCGGGGATGAAAAACTGTTTTTT
CASSFISGDEKLFF
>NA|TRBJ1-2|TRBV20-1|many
TGCAGTGCTAGTAGACAGGACGACGGCTACACCTTC
CSASRQDDGYTF
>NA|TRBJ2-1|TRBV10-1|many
TGCGCCAGCAGTGGCCGGCAGGGTCATCCGAATGAGCAGTTCTTC
CASSGRQGHPNEQFF
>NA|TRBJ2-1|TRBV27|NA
TGTGCCAGCAGTTTCGGTGCGACTAGATTTTCCTACAATGAGCAGTTCTTC
CASSFGATRFSYNEQFF
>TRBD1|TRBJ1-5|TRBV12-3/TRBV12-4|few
TGTGCCAGCAGTTTACATTTGGGACAGGTCTTCCTAAGCAATCAGCCCCAGCATTTT
CASSLHLGQVFLSNQPQHF
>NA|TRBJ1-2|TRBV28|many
TGTGCCAGCGGGGGGGACACTTATTCCCCTGAACATGGCTACACCTTC
CASGGDTYSPEHGYTF
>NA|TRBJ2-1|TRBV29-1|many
TGCAGCGTTGATCTAGGGGGGGGGCCTTACAATGAGCAGTTCTTC
CSVDLGGGPYNEQFF
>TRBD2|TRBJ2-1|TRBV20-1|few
TGCAGTGGAGCCGGCCTAGCGGGAGGAGGAGTATATAATGAGCAGTTCTTC
CSGAGLAGGGVYNEQFF
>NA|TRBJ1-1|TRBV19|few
TGTGCCAGTACTGCGAGGGCGAACACTGAAGCTTTCTTT
CASTARANTEAFF
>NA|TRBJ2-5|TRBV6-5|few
TGTGCCAGCAGTTACTCGGGGCAGGGGTACCAAGAGACCCAGTACTTC
CASSYSGQGYQETQYF
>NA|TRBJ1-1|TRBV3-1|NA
TGTGCCAGCAGCCAAGTGTTCGGTAGCCAGGGTGAAGCTTTCTTT
CASSQVFGSQGEAFF
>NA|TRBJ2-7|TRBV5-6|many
TGTGCCAGCAGCTTTTTGAGATTCATCAACGAGCAGTACTTC
CASSFLRFINEQYF
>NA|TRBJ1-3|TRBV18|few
TGTGCCAGCTCACCAGGGGCCTCTGGAAACACCATATATTTT
CASSPGASGNTIYF
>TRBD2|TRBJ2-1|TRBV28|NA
TGTGCCAGCCCAGAGAAGCGGGAGACGAGCTCCTACAATGAGCAGTTCTTC
CASPEKRETSSYNEQFF
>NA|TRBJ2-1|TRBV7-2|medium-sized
TGTGCCAGGACGTTGACTAACGGCCATGAGCAGTTCTTC
CARTLTNGHEQFF
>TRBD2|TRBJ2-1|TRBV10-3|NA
TGTGCCATCAGTGAGTCGCTGGGGACTAGCGGGGCCTACAATGAGCAGTTCTTC
CAISESLGTSGAYNEQFF
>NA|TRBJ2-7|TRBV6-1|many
TGTGCCAGCAGTGTGTCCCTTAACTACGAGCAGTACTTC
CASSVSLNYEQYF
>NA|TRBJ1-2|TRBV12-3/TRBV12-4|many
TGTGCCAGCAGTTCTAACAGGGACTATGGCTACACCTTC
CASSSNRDYGYTF
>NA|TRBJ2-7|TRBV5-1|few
TGCGCCAGCAGCTTGGGGCCAGTCTCCTACGAGCAGTACTTC
CASSLGPVSYEQYF
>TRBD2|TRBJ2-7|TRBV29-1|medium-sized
TGCAGCGTTGTGGTGAGCGGGATCTACGAGCAGTACTTC
CSVVVSGIYEQYF
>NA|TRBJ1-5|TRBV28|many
TGTGCCAGCAGTAGACCTGACAGGCCTGATCAGCCCCAGCATTTT
CASSRPDRPDQPQHF
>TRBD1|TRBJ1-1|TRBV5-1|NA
TGCGCCAGCAGCCCACTTTCGACAGGGCGGAACACTGAAGCTTTCTTT
CASSPLSTGRNTEAFF
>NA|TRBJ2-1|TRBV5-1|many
TGCGCCAGCAGCCCCGCCTCCCCGGGCAAATACGAGCAGTTCTTC
CASSPASPGKYEQFF
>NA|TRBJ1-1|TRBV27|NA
TGTGCCAGCAGTTTAGGTCCACGGCGTGAAGCTTTCTTT
CASSLGPRREAFF
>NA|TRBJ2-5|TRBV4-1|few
TGCGCCAGCAGCCTCCAAAGGGGGGAGACCCAGTACTTC
CASSLQRGETQYF
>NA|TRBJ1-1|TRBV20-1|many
TGCAGTGCCAACAGGGTTAACACTGAAGCTTTCTTT
CSANRVNTEAFF
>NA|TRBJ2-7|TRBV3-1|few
TGTGCCAGCAGCCAAGACTGGACGGAGCAGTACTTC
CASSQDWTEQYF
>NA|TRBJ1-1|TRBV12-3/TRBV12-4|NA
TGTGCCAGCGGAGGGAGGGGGACTGAAGCTTTCTTT
CASGGRGTEAFF
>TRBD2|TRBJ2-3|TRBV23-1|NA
TGCGCCAGCAGTCAGGGATTTCAGGCGGGAGGGCCCTATACGCAGTATTTT
CASSQGFQAGGPYTQYF
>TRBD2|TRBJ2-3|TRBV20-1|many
TGCAGTGCTAGAGATGGGGGGGTCTCGGCAGATACGCAGTATTTT
CSARDGGVSADTQYF
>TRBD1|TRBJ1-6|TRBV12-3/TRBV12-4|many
TGTGCCAGCAGTCCGGACAGGGGGCACTCACCCCTCCACTTT
CASSPDRGHSPLHF
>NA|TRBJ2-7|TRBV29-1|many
TGCAGCGTTGGGATTACCTACGAGCAGTACTTC
CSVGITYEQYF
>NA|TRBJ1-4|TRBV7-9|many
TGTGCCAGCAGCCGGACGGAAAGGATCGGAAAACTGTTTTTT
CASSRTERIGKLFF
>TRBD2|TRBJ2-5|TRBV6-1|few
TGTGCCAGCAGTAAATTGGGGGGGGAAGAGACCCAGTACTTC
CASSKLGGEETQYF
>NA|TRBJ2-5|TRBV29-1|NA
TGCGGCGTCCGTCCTCCGGGAGAGACCCAGTACTTC
CGVRPPGETQYF
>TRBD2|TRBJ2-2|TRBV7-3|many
TGTGCCAGCAGCTCCGAGCGGGAGAGGTACACCGGGGAGCTGTTTTTT
CASSSERERYTGELFF